What follows describes a single T cell receptor (beta chain). The specificity of this receptor is unknown. This sample stems from a study of cytomegalovirus exposure and HLA in healthy donors listed by TCRdb under 2017. In terms of the full investigation: According to an earlier analysis of 550 to 750 of the donors, roughly 180 million T cells yielded over 100 million unique TCR beta sequences and 276 Gb of sequence data. About 280 gigabases of sequencing data and around 88 million unique TCR sequences made up an early release that covered approximately 620 HLA-typed donors. Among the approximately 420 genotyped donors, around 81% belonged to the genetic ancestry cluster associated with self-reported Caucasian donors. The aim of the study was to test whether cataloging public T cell receptors could identify signatures of past pathogen exposure. The T cell repertoires of several hundred subjects were profiled by immunosequencing and related to cytomegalovirus serostatus. Along with the approximately 700-subject first cohort, a separate validation cohort of over a hundred different subjects was used. To predict cytomegalovirus infection status, the study brought together high-throughput TCR immunosequencing, statistical association of individual TCRs with disease status, and machine learning. A later analysis re-analyzed previously published TCR beta repertoires from 660 or so donors and added high-resolution HLA genotyping to study TCR occurrence patterns. In the later analysis, no new phenotypic data were used to find candidate immune exposures; instead, reliance was placed on TCR beta sequences and their occurrence across donors. To decide whether each TCR beta V gene segment behaved as functional or pseudogenic, an earlier analysis of some 600 of the donors relied on high-throughput TCR beta sequencing. Donor age, sex, ethnicity and CMV serostatus were compiled alongside the repertoire data. In a later genetic analysis, genome-wide SNP genotypes for 398 of the 666 donors were used, and that subset was treated as a discovery cohort. Every discovery cohort repertoire had been produced on one sequencing platform. HLA typing covered class I and class II loci at four-digit resolution. The number of typed donors differed by locus: about 620-640 for A, B, C, DRB1 and DQB1; 500 to 550 for DQA1; around 610 for DPA1; and roughly 450 for DPB1. About 5 DR-DQ haplotypes were handled as single units for association and clustering, since linkage in the cohort was strong. Across around 400 genotyped donors of the cohort, an average of about 250,000 unique TCR beta nucleotide sequences per donor were sequenced, and roughly 17% of those sequences were non-productive.

The cohort consisted of 666 healthy bone marrow donors. At the time of sampling, all cohort members were nominally healthy, though unrecorded immune exposures were likely present. The donor tested CMV seronegative, placing the donor among the 350 to 400 seronegative members of the cohort. Each donor provided a peripheral blood sample, and peripheral blood mononuclear cells were used for TCR beta sequencing. Genomic DNA was extracted from the blood cell samples with the Qiagen DNeasy Blood Extraction Kit. Taken from cysteine to phenylalanine, the CDR3 has 16 residues. The sequence is cut down to CDR3 DNA, 48 bases in frame from base 1. CDR1 and CDR2 are drawn from the germline V gene: LGHNA, YSLEER. V gives up 0 bases and J gives up 2 bases, and the segment between their germline ends measures 10 bases. The method was the immunoSEQ multiplex PCR assay. For the multiplex PCR, a mixture combining 60 forward primers for TCR Vbeta segments and 13 reverse primers for TCR Jbeta segments was used. The CDR3 region of rearranged TCR beta genes was amplified from genomic DNA by a multiplex PCR assay. Amplified TCR beta libraries were sequenced as 87-base-pair reads on the Illumina HiSeq System. Per the original workflow: Across the 640 or so repertoires, a later analysis counted 80 million or so unique TCR beta chains, around 11 million of which were shared by at least two donors. A nearest-neighbor algorithm error-corrected the raw reads and collapsed the reads into unique sequences, merging closely related sequences to remove PCR and sequencing errors. Alignment of CDR3 sequences to IMGT reference sequences was used to assign V, D and J gene segments. For a sequence to be retained, a match of at least six nucleotides was required to both a V gene segment and a J gene segment. A rearrangement counted as productive if the CDR3 had no stop codons and remained in frame with V and J, and every other rearrangement counted as non-productive. Following IMGT convention, CDR3 was defined as the stretch from the second conserved V-encoded cysteine up to the conserved J-encoded phenylalanine. The earlier analysis of about 610 of the donors excluded any sequence lacking an unambiguous match to a single V gene segment. In an earlier analysis of about 590 of the donors, a V segment was called functional when productive rearrangements were above 56.7%, and segregating when the standard deviation between donors exceeded 5%. A statistical classification framework was built for diagnosing cytomegalovirus status from the catalog of TCR beta chain sequences. In a later analysis, TCR nucleotide sequences were compared against IMGT/GENE-DB human TR gene sequences so that V and J genes could be assigned. Using the TCRdist pipeline, a later analysis assigned CDR3 sequences along with most-parsimonious VDJ recombination scenarios. In a later analysis, each TCR beta chain was defined by its CDR3 amino acid sequence together with its V-gene family, and reads lacking a unique V-gene family were excluded. As a way to deal with suspected cross-contamination and a sequencing artifact, a later analysis dropped approximately 570 nucleotide sequences that were highly shared and had low generation probability. For each public chain, a later analysis derived a clonal expansion index from normalized ranks of inferred template counts within each repertoire. A later analysis computed generation probabilities with a VDJ recombination model fitted to out-of-frame rearrangements, and checked the results against IGoR. Hypergeometric tests were used in a later analysis to score TCR-TCR, TCR-HLA and TCR-CMV co-occurrence, with a repertoire-size bias correction applied to the TCR pairs. A later analysis estimated false discovery rates by permuting HLA or CMV assignments 20 times. A later analysis grouped co-occurring TCRs with DBSCAN, adding TCRdist sequence similarity when clustering within HLA-allele-positive subsets. Repertoires with fewer than 30,000 or more than 120,000 public chains, plus five repertoires with anomalous nucleotide sharing, were excluded from co-occurrence clustering. TCRdb holds this immuneACCESS table with in-frame rearrangements only. Some clones are missing; in checked studies, unresolved V genes explain under half, and the rest has no known cause. That table gives V, J and clone size, and the DNA gave D and trimming. The table of this sample itemizes more than 95,000 clones. 3% to 3.5% of the sample is held by the ten biggest clonotypes.

Here is what the overall study found, with its caveats: In a later analysis, the rate of TCR association differed among HLA loci, with DRB1 alleles having the most associated TCRs and HLA-C alleles having the fewest. Assigning TCR associations to individual alleles was difficult when HLA alleles, especially DR and DQ, strongly co-occurred. The authors suggested that the approach could potentially be extended to other disease states and immunological phenotypes. According to a later analysis, parvovirus B19, influenza, CMV and Epstein-Barr virus appeared linked to several top co-occurrence clusters. According to a later analysis, most CMV-associated TCR beta chains appeared to be HLA-restricted, and the HLA associations seemed to be driven largely by CMV exposure. The 87-base-pair reads could not distinguish some IMGT-functional V segments, including TRBV6-2 and TRBV6-3, so those segments were excluded. This cohort had only TCR beta chains sequenced, and the lack of alpha or paired-chain data limited which features could be detected. An earlier analysis of around 600 of the donors showed that most TCR beta V segments appeared in productive rearrangements either about 87% or about 30% of the time, which broadly matched IMGT annotations. A further reported finding was that TCR beta sequences accurately predicted the HLA-A and HLA-B alleles for most subjects in the first cohort. Most TCR sequences were seen in very few donors, while some public TCRs were found in many individuals. Specific HLA alleles were associated with 15,000 to 20,000 TCR beta sequences at a false discovery rate of 0.05 in a later analysis. Because HLA typing was unavailable for some donors at each locus, only the typed subset was used in association tests. Cytomegalovirus status was reported to be diagnosed by the classifier with high specificity and sensitivity in both the original and validation cohorts. A cluster of highly shared sequence variants was judged likely to be a technical artifact of the sequencing pipeline. The study gave a list of around 170 TCR beta chains associated with cytomegalovirus. Roughly uniform sequencing depth across donors was assumed in presence/absence analyses, although this assumption may not hold. Because counts were too low, seventeen rarely observed V segments, including chromosome 9 orphons, were left out of the earlier analysis of about 500 of the donors. Compared with equally common non-associated chains, HLA-associated TCR beta chains in a later analysis were more clonally expanded and had lower generation probabilities. Compared with the roughly 700-donor mean, donors in an Asian-associated ancestry cluster had fewer N-insertions in productive TCRs, according to a later genetic analysis. In vitro tests confirmed that three of the cytomegalovirus-associated TCR beta chains recognize cytomegalovirus antigens. For the cohort, immune exposure information was limited to CMV serostatus. In a later genetic analysis, a missense DCLRE1C variant was associated with V-gene and J-gene trimming of TCR beta chains, and the association was replicated in an independent cohort. Correlated functional status among segregating V segments might be attributable to linkage disequilibrium, but an unknown experimental factor could not be ruled out.

The sequenced sample consisted of PBMCs. This clonotype originated in a middle-aged man in good health and CMV-seronegative. The receptor chain draws on TRBV4-3 and TRBJ1-4, with the D segment identity uncertain. CDR3 sequence: CASSQERVRTNEKLFF. The base sequence is TGCGCCAGCAGCCAAGAGCGGGTTCGGACTAATGAAAAACTGTTTTTT.